This T cell receptor (beta chain) was obtained from a study of blood T cells in healthy people across ages. Findings and caveats of the study: The study found more naive CD4+ cells and higher diversity in long-lived than aged donors.

On this clonotype itself: Its antigen is currently unknown.

The use of a sample-barcoded 5' primer and a J-beta primer mix characterized a second PCR of roughly 6 to 11 cycles. TCRdb processed the 5' RACE reads anew with MiXCR; each CDR3 protein has one entry. The table records 2 million or so distinct CDR3 sequences, about 49% of them present only once. The J segment lost 0 bases and the V segment lost 4 bases, leaving 5 bases of the junction unmatched. CDR3 size: 16 residues. Germline CDR1 reads LGHNA; CDR2 reads YSLEER. Sample: blood. The genes are TRBV4-3 and TRBJ2-1; TRBD1 matches at 8 bases. The clonotype comes from a middle-aged woman in good health. CDR3 nucleotide sequence: TGCGCCAGCAGCCTCAACAGGGGGTACTCCTACAATGAGCAGTTCTTC. Its translation is CASSLNRGYSYNEQFF.